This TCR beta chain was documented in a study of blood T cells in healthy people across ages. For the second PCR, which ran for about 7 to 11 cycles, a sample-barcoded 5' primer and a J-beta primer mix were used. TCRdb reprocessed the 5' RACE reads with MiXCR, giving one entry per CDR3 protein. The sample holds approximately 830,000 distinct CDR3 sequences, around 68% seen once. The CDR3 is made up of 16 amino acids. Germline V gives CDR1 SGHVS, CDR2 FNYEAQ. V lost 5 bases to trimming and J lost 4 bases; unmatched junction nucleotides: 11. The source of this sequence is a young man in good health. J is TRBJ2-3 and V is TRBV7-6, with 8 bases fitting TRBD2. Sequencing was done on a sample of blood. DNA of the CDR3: TGTGCCAGCAGCCCCCTCGGGGGGGGCCTTGCAGATACGCAGTATTTT. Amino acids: CASSPLGGGLADTQYF.